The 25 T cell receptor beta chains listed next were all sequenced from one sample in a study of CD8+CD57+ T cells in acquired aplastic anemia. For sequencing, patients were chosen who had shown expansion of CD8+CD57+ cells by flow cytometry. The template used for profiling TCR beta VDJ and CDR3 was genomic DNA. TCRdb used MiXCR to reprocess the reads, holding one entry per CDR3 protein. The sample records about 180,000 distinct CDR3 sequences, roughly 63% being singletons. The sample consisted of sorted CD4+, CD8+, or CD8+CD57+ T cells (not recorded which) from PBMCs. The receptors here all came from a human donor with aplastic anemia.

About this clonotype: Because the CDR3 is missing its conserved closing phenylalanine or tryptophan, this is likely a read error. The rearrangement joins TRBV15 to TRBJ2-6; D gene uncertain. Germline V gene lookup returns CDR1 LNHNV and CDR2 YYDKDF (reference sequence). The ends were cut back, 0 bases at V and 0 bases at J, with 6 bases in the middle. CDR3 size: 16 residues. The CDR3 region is CATSRETGSGANVLTS. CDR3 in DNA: TGTGCCACCAGCAGAGAGACGGGCTCTGGGGCCAACGTCCTGACTTCC.

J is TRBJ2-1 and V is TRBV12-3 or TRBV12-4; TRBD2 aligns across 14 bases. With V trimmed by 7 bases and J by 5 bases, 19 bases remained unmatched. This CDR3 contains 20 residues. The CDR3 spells CASTTPRLAGGPLGDNEQFF. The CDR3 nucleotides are TGTGCCAGCACCACCCCCCGACTAGCGGGGGGGCCGTTAGGTGACAATGAGCAGTTCTTC.

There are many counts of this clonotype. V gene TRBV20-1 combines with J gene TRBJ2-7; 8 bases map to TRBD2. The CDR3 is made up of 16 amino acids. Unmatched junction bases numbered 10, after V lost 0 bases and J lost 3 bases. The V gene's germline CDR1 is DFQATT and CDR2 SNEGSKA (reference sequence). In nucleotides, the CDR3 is TGCAGTGCTAGAGATACGGGGGGGCCTAAGGACTACGAGCAGTACTTC. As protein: CSARDTGGPKDYEQYF.

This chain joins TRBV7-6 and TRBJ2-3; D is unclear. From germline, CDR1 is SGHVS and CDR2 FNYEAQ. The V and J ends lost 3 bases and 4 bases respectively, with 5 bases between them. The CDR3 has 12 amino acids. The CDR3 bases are TGTGCCAGCAGCTTTCAGGCAGATACGCAGTATTTT. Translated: CASSFQADTQYF.

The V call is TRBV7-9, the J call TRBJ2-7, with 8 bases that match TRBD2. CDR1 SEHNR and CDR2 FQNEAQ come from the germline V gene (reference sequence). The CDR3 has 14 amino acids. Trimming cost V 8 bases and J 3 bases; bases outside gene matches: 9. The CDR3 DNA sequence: TGTGCCAGCGGGGCGGGGGGACACCACTACGAGCAGTACTTC. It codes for CASGAGGHHYEQYF.

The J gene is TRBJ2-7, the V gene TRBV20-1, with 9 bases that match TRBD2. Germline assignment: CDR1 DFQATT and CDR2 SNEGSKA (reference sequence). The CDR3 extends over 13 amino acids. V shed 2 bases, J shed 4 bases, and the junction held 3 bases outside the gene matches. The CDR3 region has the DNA TGCAGTGCTAGACTAGCGGGGTTATACGAGCAGTACTTC. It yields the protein CSARLAGLYEQYF.

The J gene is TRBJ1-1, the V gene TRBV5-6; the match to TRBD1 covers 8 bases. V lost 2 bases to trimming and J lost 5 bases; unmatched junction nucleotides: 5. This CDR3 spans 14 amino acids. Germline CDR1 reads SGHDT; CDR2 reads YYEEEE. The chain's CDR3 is CASSFGTGMTEAFF. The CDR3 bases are TGTGCCAGCAGCTTCGGGACAGGCATGACTGAAGCTTTCTTT.

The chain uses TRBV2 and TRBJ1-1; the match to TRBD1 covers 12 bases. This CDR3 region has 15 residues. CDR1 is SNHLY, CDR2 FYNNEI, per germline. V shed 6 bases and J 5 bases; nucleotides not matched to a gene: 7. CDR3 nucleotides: TGTGCCAGCAGAGACTGGGACAGGGGGCCAACTGAAGCTTTCTTT. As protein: CASRDWDRGPTEAFF.

CDR3 nucleotide sequence: TGTGCCAGCAGCCAGGAGGGGGAGACCCAGTACTTC. This encodes CASSQEGETQYF. The chain joins TRBV7-9 to TRBJ2-5, with D possibly being TRBD2 (6 bases). The germline gives CDR1 SEHNR, CDR2 FQNEAQ (reference sequence). V was clipped by 5 bases and J by 5 bases, with 9 bases between them. CDR3 length: 12 amino acids.

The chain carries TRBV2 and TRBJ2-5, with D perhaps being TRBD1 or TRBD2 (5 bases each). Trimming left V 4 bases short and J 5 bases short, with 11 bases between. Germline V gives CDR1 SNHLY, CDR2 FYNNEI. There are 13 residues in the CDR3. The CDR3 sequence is CASSGGGGETQYF. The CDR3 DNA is TGTGCCAGCAGTGGGGGCGGCGGGGAGACCCAGTACTTC.

In nucleotides, the CDR3 is TGCGCCAGCAGCCAGGACAGGGGGCAAGATACGCAGTATTTT. It codes for CASSQDRGQDTQYF. The gene calls are TRBV5-1 and TRBJ2-3; 11 bases line up with TRBD1. CDR3 size: 14 residues. V gave up 4 bases and J gave up 5 bases; unmatched junction bases: 3. Germline V gene data show CDR1 as SGHRS and CDR2 as YFSETQ.

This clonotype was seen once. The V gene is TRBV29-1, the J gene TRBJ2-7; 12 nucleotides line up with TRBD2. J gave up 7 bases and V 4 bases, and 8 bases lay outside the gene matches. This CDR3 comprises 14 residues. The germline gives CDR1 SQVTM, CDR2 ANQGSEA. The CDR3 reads CSVGTSGAPREQYF. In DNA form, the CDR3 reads TGCAGCGTTGGGACTAGCGGGGCCCCGCGAGAGCAGTACTTC.

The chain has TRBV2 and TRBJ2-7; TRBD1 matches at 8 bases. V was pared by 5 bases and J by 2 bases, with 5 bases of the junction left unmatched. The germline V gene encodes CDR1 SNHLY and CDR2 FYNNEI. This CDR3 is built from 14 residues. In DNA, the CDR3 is TGTGCCAGCAGTTTGGACAGGGCCCCCTACGAGCAGTACTTC. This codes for CASSLDRAPYEQYF.

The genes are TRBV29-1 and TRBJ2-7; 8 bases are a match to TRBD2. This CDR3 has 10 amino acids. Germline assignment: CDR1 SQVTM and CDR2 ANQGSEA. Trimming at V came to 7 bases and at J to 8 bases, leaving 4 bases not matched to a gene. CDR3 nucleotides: TGCAGCGGGTATAGCGGGAAGCAGTACTTC. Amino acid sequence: CSGYSGKQYF.

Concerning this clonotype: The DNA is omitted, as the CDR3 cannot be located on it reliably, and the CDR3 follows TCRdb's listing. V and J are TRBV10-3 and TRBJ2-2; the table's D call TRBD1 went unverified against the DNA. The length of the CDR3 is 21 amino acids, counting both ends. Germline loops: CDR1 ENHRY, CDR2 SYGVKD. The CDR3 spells CAMYLCATSRGDRVGYGELFF.

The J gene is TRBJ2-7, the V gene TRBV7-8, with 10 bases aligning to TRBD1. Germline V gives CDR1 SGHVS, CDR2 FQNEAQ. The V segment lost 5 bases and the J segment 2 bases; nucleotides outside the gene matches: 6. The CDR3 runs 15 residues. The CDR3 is CASSLRDRGAYEQYF. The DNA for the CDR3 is TGTGCCAGCAGCCTTCGGGACAGGGGAGCCTACGAGCAGTACTTC. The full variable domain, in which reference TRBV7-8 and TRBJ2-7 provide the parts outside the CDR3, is GAGVSQSPRYKVAKRGQDVALRCDPISGHVSLFWYQQALGQGPEFLTYFQNEAQLDKSGLPSDRFFAERPEGSVSTLKIQRTQQEDSAVYLCASSLRDRGAYEQYFGPGTRLTVT.

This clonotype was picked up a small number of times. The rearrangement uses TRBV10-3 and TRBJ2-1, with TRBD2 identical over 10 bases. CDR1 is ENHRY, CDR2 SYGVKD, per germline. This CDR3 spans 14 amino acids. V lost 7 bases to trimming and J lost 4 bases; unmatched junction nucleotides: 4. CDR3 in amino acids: CAITASGGYNEQFF. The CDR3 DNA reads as TGTGCCATCACGGCTAGCGGGGGATACAATGAGCAGTTCTTC.

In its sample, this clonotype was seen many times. CDR3 amino acids: CASSLADGYGYTF. Written as DNA, the CDR3 is TGTGCCAGCAGCTTAGCGGACGGCTATGGCTACACCTTC. The chain carries TRBV7-8 and TRBJ1-2; unclear D gene. Trimming took off 0 bases at V and 4 bases at J, with 6 bases between the two ends. The germline V gene has CDR1 SGHVS and CDR2 FQNEAQ. This CDR3 is 13 amino acids long. The full variable domain, rest sourced from reference TRBV7-8 and TRBJ1-2, is GAGVSQSPRYKVAKRGQDVALRCDPISGHVSLFWYQQALGQGPEFLTYFQNEAQLDKSGLPSDRFFAERPEGSVSTLKIQRTQQEDSAVYLCASSLADGYGYTFGSGTRLTVV.

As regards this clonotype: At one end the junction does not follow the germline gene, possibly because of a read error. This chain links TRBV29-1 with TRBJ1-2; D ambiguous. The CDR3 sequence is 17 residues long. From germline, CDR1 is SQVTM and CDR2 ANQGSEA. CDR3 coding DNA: TGCAGCGTTGAAGATCGGCCTGGGCCACGCACCAACTATGGCTACGCCTTC. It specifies CSVEDRPGPRTNYGYAF.

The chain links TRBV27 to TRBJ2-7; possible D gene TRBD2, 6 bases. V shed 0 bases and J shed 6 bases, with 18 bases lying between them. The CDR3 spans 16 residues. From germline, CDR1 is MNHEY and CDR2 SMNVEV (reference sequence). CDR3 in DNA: TGTGCCAGCAGTTTATCCCTTAGGGAGTGGGACTGCGAGCAGTACTTC. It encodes CASSLSLREWDCEQYF.

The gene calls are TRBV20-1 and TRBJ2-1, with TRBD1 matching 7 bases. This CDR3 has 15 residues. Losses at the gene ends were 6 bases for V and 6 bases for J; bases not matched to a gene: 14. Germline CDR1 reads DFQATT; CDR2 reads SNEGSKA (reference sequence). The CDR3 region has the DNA TGCAGTGCCCCCCGATGGACAGGTGTCACCAATGAGCAGTTCTTC. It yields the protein CSAPRWTGVTNEQFF.

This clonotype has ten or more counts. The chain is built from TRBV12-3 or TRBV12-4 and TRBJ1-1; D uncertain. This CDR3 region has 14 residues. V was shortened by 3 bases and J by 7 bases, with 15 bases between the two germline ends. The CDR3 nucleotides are TGTGCCAGCAGTTTTGCGTGGCTAAAGTATGAAGCTTTCTTT. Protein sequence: CASSFAWLKYEAFF.

The CDR3 here is CASSLAGTENEQFF. In nucleotides, the CDR3 is TGTGCCAGCAGCTTAGCAGGGACAGAGAATGAGCAGTTCTTC. The gene calls are TRBV7-2 and TRBJ2-1; 7 bases are shared with TRBD1. In germline, CDR1 is SGHTA, CDR2 FQGNSA. The CDR3 loop spans 14 amino acids. J gave up 7 bases and V 0 bases, and 3 bases lay outside the gene matches.

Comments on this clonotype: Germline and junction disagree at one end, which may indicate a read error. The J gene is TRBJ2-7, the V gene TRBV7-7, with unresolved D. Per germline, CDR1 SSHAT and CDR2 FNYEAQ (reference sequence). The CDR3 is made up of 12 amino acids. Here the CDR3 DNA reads TGTGCTAGCAGCTTAGTCGTTTACGAGCAGTACTTC. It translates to CASSLVVYEQYF.

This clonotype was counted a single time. CDR3 nucleotide sequence: TGTGCCAGCAGTGGCGGGACAGGGACTAATTCACCCCTCCACTTT. It is translated as CASSGGTGTNSPLHF. V and J are TRBV2 and TRBJ1-6; 9 nucleotides align to TRBD1. There are 15 residues in the CDR3. Unmatched junction bases numbered 4, after V lost 4 bases and J lost 6 bases. Germline CDR1 is SNHLY and CDR2 is FYNNEI.